The 10 T cell receptor beta chains presented below share a single source sample, sequenced in a study of tumor-infiltrating lymphocytes in primary liver carcinoma. Alongside blood RNA obtained from unsorted whole blood, germline DNA was also extracted. TCR beta cDNA came from about 0.55 ug total RNA, primed with a constant-region primer. What produced the TCR beta libraries was three nested multiplex PCR rounds using slightly modified ARM-PCR. Running around 10 cycles apiece, the first two PCR rounds relied on TRBV1-TRBV30 forward primers together with a C-beta reverse primer. TCRdb fed the multiplex PCR reads into MiXCR, producing one record per CDR3 protein. The sample lists about 320,000 distinct CDR3 sequences, 55% to 65% occurring once. Input material: peripheral blood. Receptors originate from a man aged 40-55 years with primary liver carcinoma and hepatitis B virus infection.

A word on this clonotype: A read error may be the cause here, since a much bigger clone is one base away. The chain combines TRBV4-3 with TRBJ2-3; TRBD2 agrees at 9 bases. CDR1 and CDR2 from the germline V gene are LGHNA and YSLEER. This CDR3 has 16 amino acids. V dropped 6 bases and J dropped 6; count of bases not matched to a gene: 13. CDR3 coding DNA: TGCGCCAGCAGTCGACATGCTAGCGGGGCCCCTGATACGCAGTATTTT. Translation: CASSRHASGAPDTQYF.

Concerning this clonotype: The conserved phenylalanine or tryptophan is not found at the CDR3 terminus, so this likely reflects a read error. CDR3 in amino acids: CASSSRPGQLNTEAFS. In nucleotides, the CDR3 is TGCGCCAGCAGCTCACGCCCGGGACAGCTGAACACTGAAGCTTTCTCT. V usage is TRBV5-1 and J usage is TRBJ1-1; 7 bases are a match to TRBD1. Looked up from germline, CDR1 is SGHRS and CDR2 is YFSETQ. The trim removed 3 bases at V and 0 bases at J, leaving 8 bases unmatched. The CDR3 consists of 16 residues.

The sample holds many counts of this clonotype. V and J are TRBV11-1 and TRBJ2-7; maybe TRBD2 (6 bases). CDR3 length equals 15 residues. The V end lost 7 bases, the J end lost 4 bases, and 20 bases lay between the germline ends. CDR1 and CDR2 from the germline V gene are SGHAT and FQDESV (reference sequence). CDR3 region: CASTPYGGHYYEQYF. CDR3 DNA sequence: TGTGCCAGCACCCCCTATGGAGGGCACTATTACGAGCAGTACTTC.

This clonotype was seen repeatedly, ten times or more. CDR3 DNA: TGCGCCAGCAGGTTAAGCGGTAGAGGAACAGATACGCAGTATTTT. Its translation is CASRLSGRGTDTQYF. The chain is built from TRBV5-1 and TRBJ2-3; D may be TRBD2 (5 bases). V lost 5 bases and J lost 3, with 16 bases in between. The CDR3 sequence is 15 residues long. Germline V gives CDR1 SGHRS, CDR2 YFSETQ.

This clonotype has at least ten counts. The chain recombines TRBV4-2 with TRBJ1-2; no firm D call. CDR3 length equals 11 residues. CDR1 and CDR2 from the germline V gene are LGHNA and YNFKEQ. V was cut by 2 bases and J by 8 bases, with 6 bases left in between. For the CDR3, the DNA is TGTGCCAGCAGCCAAAACATGGGCTACACCTTC. It translates to CASSQNMGYTF.

Only one count was recorded for this clonotype. Germline and junction disagree at one end, which may indicate a read error. The chain couples TRBV5-1 to TRBJ2-5; D tentatively fits TRBD1 or TRBD2 (5 bases each). The CDR3 runs 15 residues. Germline V CDR1 and CDR2: SGHRS, YFSETQ. The CDR3 coding sequence is TGCGCCATCAGCTTTCTTGGGACGACCCAAGAGACCCAGTACTTC. This gives the protein CAISFLGTTQETQYF.

With regard to this clonotype: This may arise from a read error, as a much more abundant clone is one base away. The chain joins TRBV6-5 to TRBJ1-4, with TRBD1 identical over 10 bases. This CDR3 is 16 amino acids long. Germline CDR1 MNHEY, CDR2 SVGAGI. In DNA form, the CDR3 reads TGTGCCTGCAGCGACAGGGGGCCCAGCACTAATGAAAAACTGTTTTTT. Amino acids: CACSDRGPSTNEKLFF.

This chain connects TRBV24-1 to TRBJ2-1; maybe TRBD2 (6 bases). CDR3 size: 12 residues. Looked up from germline, CDR1 is KGHDR and CDR2 is SFDVKD. V lost 8 bases to trimming and J lost 7 bases, with 11 bases between them. CDR3 in DNA: TGTGCCACCATTGCGGGATGGAATGAGCAGTTCTTC. It is translated as CATIAGWNEQFF.

In the case of this clonotype: With a much larger clone just one base away, this may be a read error. V usage is TRBV5-5 and J usage is TRBJ2-1; D not resolved. Germline-derived CDR1 and CDR2 are SGHKS and YYEKEE (reference sequence). CDR3 length: 12 amino acids. CDR3 in DNA: TGTGCCGGCAGCTTGGTCCTCAATGAGCAGTTCTTC. This gives the protein CAGSLVLNEQFF.

As concerns this clonotype: Germline is not matched at one junction end, which may reflect a read error. The chain joins TRBV11-1 to TRBJ1-1; D remains ambiguous. CDR1 is SGHAT and CDR2 is FQDESV in the germline V gene (reference sequence). The CDR3 length is 16 residues. The CDR3 loop is CASSLIGSTRNSEAFF. DNA for the CDR3: TGTGCAAGCAGCTTAATCGGCAGTACCCGAAACAGCGAAGCTTTCTTT.